The clone carrying this T cell receptor beta chain was detected only a few times. These data originate in a study of blood T cell repertoires in COVID-19. Produced via immunoSEQ multiplex PCR; TCRdb's table is partial and in-frame only. The sample has under 200,000 clones; around 82% are singletons. The V end lost 4 bases, the J end lost 7 bases, and 17 bases lay between the germline ends. Germline V gene lookup returns CDR1 SGHKS and CDR2 YYEKEE (reference sequence). This CDR3 is 14 amino acids long. The V gene is TRBV5-5, the J gene TRBJ1-2; tentatively, D is TRBD1 (5 bases). Material for sequencing was peripheral blood. The sequence came from a woman of 80 years or more with acute or convalescent COVID-19. The CDR3 sequence: CASSRRPQGLGYTF. The CDR3 nucleotides are TGTGCCAGCAGCCGCCGACCCCAGGGTCTTGGCTACACCTTC.